These T cell receptor beta chains were read from a single sample in a study of T cell changes during pregnancy in multiple sclerosis. Assay used: immunoSEQ multiplex PCR; TCRdb lists only in-frame clones, some missing. The profile shows tens of thousands of clones, about 90% of them singletons. Sequenced here: CD4+ T cells from peripheral blood mononuclear cells, sampled after pregnancy. The origin of the receptors is a female donor with multiple sclerosis, enrolled in a pregnancy study. Each CDR3 is given with its conserved first and last residue. A D gene is named only where the DNA matches it firmly. Part of the rows lack a size; the others show once, few, many or a class for expanded clones.

d_call	clone_size	v_call	j_call	cdr3_aa	cdr3_nt
TRBD1	-	TRBV6-6	TRBJ2-1	CASRDRAGGSYNEQFF	TGTGCCAGCAGGGATAGGGCAGGGGGCTCCTACAATGAGCAGTTCTTC
-	-	TRBV6-1	TRBJ2-2	CASSEHPSDTGELFF	TGTGCCAGCAGTGAACACCCTAGTGACACCGGGGAGCTGTTTTTT
-	-	TRBV18	TRBJ1-2	CASSPLSRSTGFYGYTF	TGTGCCAGCTCACCACTCAGCCGATCTACAGGATTCTATGGCTACACCTTC
TRBD1	-	TRBV7-2	TRBJ2-7	CASSLGQGVNEQYF	TGTGCCAGCAGCCTCGGACAGGGGGTGAACGAGCAGTACTTC
-	-	TRBV7-2	TRBJ2-3	CASSNRQAVGTDTQYF	TGTGCCAGCAGCAATCGACAGGCCGTGGGGACAGATACGCAGTATTTT
-	-	TRBV4-3	TRBJ1-3	CASSQGGVPGRGNTIYF	TGCGCCAGCAGCCAAGGAGGTGTCCCCGGAAGGGGAAACACCATATATTTT
TRBD1	-	TRBV7-8	TRBJ1-5	CASSTDRVNNNQPQHF	TGTGCCAGCAGCACGGACAGGGTAAATAACAATCAGCCCCAGCATTTT
-	-	TRBV18	TRBJ2-1	CASSPPWTVYNEQFF	TGTGCCAGCTCACCACCATGGACAGTATACAATGAGCAGTTCTTC
-	-	TRBV30	TRBJ1-5	CAWSVLGGNQPQHF	TGTGCCTGGAGTGTACTTGGCGGGAATCAGCCCCAGCATTTT
-	-	TRBV5-6	TRBJ1-1	CASSLALRNTEAFF	TGTGCCAGCAGCTTGGCCCTAAGGAACACTGAAGCTTTCTTT
TRBD1	-	TRBV29-1	TRBJ2-7	CSVDGTGYEQYF	TGCAGCGTTGACGGGACAGGCTACGAGCAGTACTTC
-	-	TRBV5-4	TRBJ2-5	CASSPVGQETQYF	TGTGCCAGCAGCCCCGTCGGCCAAGAGACCCAGTACTTC
TRBD1	-	TRBV7-2	TRBJ1-5	CASSFTGGSNQPQHF	TGTGCCAGCAGCTTTACAGGGGGGTCCAATCAGCCCCAGCATTTT
-	-	TRBV25-1	TRBJ1-2	CASSEAGSDYGYTF	TGTGCCAGCAGTGAAGCGGGTTCAGACTATGGCTACACCTTC
TRBD2	-	TRBV7-3	TRBJ2-1	CASSFPGGGNEQFF	TGTGCCAGCAGCTTCCCGGGGGGTGGGAATGAGCAGTTCTTC
-	-	TRBV6-1	TRBJ1-2	CASSDTGSRAYGYTF	TGTGCCAGCAGTGACACCGGGAGCCGGGCCTATGGCTACACCTTC
-	-	TRBV7-9	TRBJ1-5	CASSLFQGQPQHF	TGTGCCAGCAGCCTATTCCAGGGGCAGCCCCAGCATTTT
-	-	TRBV19	TRBJ2-1	CASSIGQGGRDEQFF	TGTGCCAGTAGTATCGGGCAGGGGGGTAGAGATGAGCAGTTCTTC
TRBD2	-	TRBV6-5	TRBJ2-7	CASRYTGGPNEQYF	TGTGCCAGCAGGTACACGGGGGGTCCCAACGAGCAGTACTTC
TRBD2	-	TRBV5-1	TRBJ2-4	CASSLAPSGEAVRQYF	TGCGCCAGCAGCTTGGCCCCTAGCGGGGAGGCAGTGCGTCAGTACTTC
TRBD1	-	TRBV2	TRBJ1-2	CASSDRDRGRRGSGYTF	TGTGCCAGCAGTGACAGGGACAGGGGGCGCAGGGGATCCGGCTACACCTTC
TRBD1	-	TRBV29-1	TRBJ1-2	CSLRGQEDGYTF	TGCAGCCTCCGAGGACAGGAAGATGGCTACACCTTC
-	-	TRBV14	TRBJ1-2	CASSAKIGPGEGYTF	TGTGCCAGCAGCGCAAAAATCGGTCCAGGGGAAGGCTACACCTTC
-	-	TRBV2	TRBJ2-7	CASSLKGDYEQYF	TGTGCCAGCAGCTTAAAGGGGGACTACGAGCAGTACTTC
TRBD2	-	TRBV27	TRBJ2-7	CASSFTASGSYEQYF	TGTGCCAGCAGTTTTACGGCTAGCGGGTCCTACGAGCAGTACTTC
-	-	TRBV19	TRBJ1-2	CASEANNYGYTF	TGTGCCAGTGAGGCGAATAACTATGGCTACACCTTC
-	-	TRBV29-1	TRBJ1-1	CSVEFSSREAFF	TGCAGCGTTGAATTCAGTAGCCGTGAAGCTTTCTTT
TRBD1	-	TRBV7-2	TRBJ2-7	CASSLEQGLGYEQYF	TGTGCCAGCAGCTTAGAACAGGGGCTTGGTTACGAGCAGTACTTC
-	-	TRBV11-2	TRBJ2-7	CASSSGPTGTYEQYF	TGTGCCAGCAGTTCCGGACCTACAGGGACCTACGAGCAGTACTTC
-	-	TRBV5-6	TRBJ2-6	CASSMGLFSGANVLTF	TGTGCCAGCAGCATGGGACTTTTCTCTGGGGCCAACGTCCTGACTTTC
TRBD2	-	TRBV7-9	TRBJ2-2	CASSLASGANTGELFF	TGTGCCAGCAGCTTAGCTAGCGGGGCAAACACCGGGGAGCTGTTTTTT
-	once	TRBV18	TRBJ1-2	CASSPGSGGNGYTF	TGTGCCAGCTCACCAGGGTCGGGGGGAAATGGCTACACCTTC
-	once	TRBV10-1	TRBJ2-3	CASSDLCGLDSTDTQYF	TGCGCCAGCAGTGATCTTTGCGGGCTAGACAGCACAGATACGCAGTATTTT
TRBD2	-	TRBV5-4	TRBJ2-1	CASSLTTGTSGGDEQFF	TGTGCCAGCAGCTTGACCACCGGGACTAGCGGGGGGGATGAGCAGTTCTTC
-	-	TRBV10-3	TRBJ2-7	CALGGVADEQYF	TGTGCTTTAGGGGGGGTCGCGGACGAGCAGTACTTC
-	-	TRBV30	TRBJ2-3	CAWLGGKLSTDTQYF	TGTGCCTGGTTAGGAGGAAAACTCAGCACAGATACGCAGTATTTT
-	-	TRBV5-4	TRBJ1-5	CASSIGGVGQPQHF	TGTGCCAGCAGTATAGGGGGGGTAGGGCAGCCCCAGCATTTT
-	-	TRBV7-7	TRBJ1-2	CASSLSRPLNYGYTF	TGTGCTAGCAGCTTAAGCAGGCCCCTCAACTATGGCTACACCTTC
-	-	TRBV4-1	TRBJ2-1	CASSQVRQTNEQFF	TGCGCCAGCAGCCAAGTAAGACAGACCAATGAGCAGTTCTTC
-	-	TRBV9	TRBJ2-5	CASSVFSESQETQYF	TGTGCCAGCAGCGTATTCAGTGAAAGTCAAGAGACCCAGTACTTC
-	-	TRBV9	TRBJ1-2	CASSVGAMDGYTF	TGTGCCAGCAGCGTAGGCGCAATGGATGGCTACACCTTC
-	-	TRBV19	TRBJ1-4	CASRTGGSEKLFF	TGTGCCAGTAGAACAGGAGGGAGTGAAAAACTGTTTTTT
TRBD1	-	TRBV10-3	TRBJ1-2	CAIFDRGLGYTF	TGTGCCATTTTCGACAGGGGGCTTGGCTACACCTTC
-	-	TRBV5-1	TRBJ1-1	CASSLGGTGGTEAFF	TGCGCCAGCAGCTTGGGAGGGACGGGGGGGACTGAAGCTTTCTTT
-	-	TRBV30	TRBJ1-1	CAWSVQRTIVAEAFF	TGTGCCTGGAGTGTACAACGGACAATAGTTGCTGAAGCTTTCTTT
-	-	TRBV4-1	TRBJ2-5	CASSQDPARGRETQYF	TGCGCCAGCAGCCAAGATCCGGCCAGGGGCCGGGAGACCCAGTACTTC
-	once	TRBV10-3	TRBJ1-3	CAISQGGNTIYF	TGTGCCATCAGTCAGGGGGGAAACACCATATATTTT
-	-	TRBV15	TRBJ1-3	CATSRDVDSGNTIYF	TGTGCCACCAGCAGAGATGTAGACTCTGGAAACACCATATATTTT
-	-	TRBV5-6	TRBJ1-4	CASSLGLGQTNEKLFF	TGTGCCAGCAGCTTGGGGTTGGGGCAGACTAATGAAAAACTGTTTTTT
-	-	TRBV5-6	TRBJ1-2	CASSLDGANYGYTF	TGTGCCAGCAGCCTAGACGGTGCTAACTATGGCTACACCTTC
TRBD2	-	TRBV10-3	TRBJ2-7	CAIRGTSFSYEQYF	TGTGCCATCAGGGGGACTAGCTTTTCCTACGAGCAGTACTTC
TRBD1	-	TRBV19	TRBJ1-2	CASSMTGNYGYTF	TGTGCCAGTAGTATGACAGGGAACTATGGCTACACCTTC
TRBD2	-	TRBV9	TRBJ2-5	CASSPRGQRGAETQYF	TGTGCCAGCAGCCCCCGAGGTCAGCGGGGGGCCGAGACCCAGTACTTC